What follows are 17 T cell receptor beta chains derived from one specimen sequenced in a study of blood T cells in healthy people across ages. The second PCR ran roughly 7 to 12 cycles with a sample-barcoded 5' primer and J-beta primers. TCRdb used MiXCR to reprocess the 5' RACE reads, holding one entry per CDR3 protein. Among 650,000 to 1,000,000 distinct CDR3 sequences listed, about 42% were seen once. The material sequenced was blood. The source of these receptors is a man older than 75 in good health.

This clonotype was counted ten times or more. V gene TRBV29-1 combines with J gene TRBJ1-2; no clear D gene. Germline CDR1 reads SQVTM; CDR2 reads ANQGSEA. CDR3 length equals 12 residues. The V end lost 0 bases, the J end lost 2 bases, and 4 bases lay between the germline ends. The CDR3 nucleotides are TGCAGCGTTGAAGAACAGAACTATGGCTACACCTTC. The encoded protein is CSVEEQNYGYTF.

The rearrangement uses TRBV5-1 and TRBJ1-6; 10 bases are a match to TRBD1. Germline V gene sequence: CDR1 SGHRS, CDR2 YFSETQ. CDR3 length equals 15 residues. The trim removed 6 bases at V and 6 bases at J, leaving 6 bases unmatched. The CDR3 is CASTNRDRGNSPLHF. The CDR3 bases are TGCGCCAGCACCAACCGGGACAGGGGTAATTCACCCCTCCACTTT.

This clonotype has a handful of counts. The chain has TRBV30 and TRBJ1-6; D may be TRBD1 (6 bases). The ends were cut back, 1 base at V and 8 bases at J, with 12 bases in the middle. Germline assignment: CDR1 GTSNPN and CDR2 SVGIG (reference sequence). The CDR3 covers 14 residues. The CDR3 loop reads CAWSEGVNDSPLHF. In nucleotides, the CDR3 is TGTGCCTGGAGTGAGGGGGTCAACGATTCACCCCTCCACTTT. The whole variable domain, remainder taken from reference TRBV30 and TRBJ1-6, is SQTIHQWPATLVQPVGSPLSLECTVEGTSNPNLYWYRQAAGRGLQLLFYSVGIGQISSEVPQNLSASRPQDRQFILSSKKLLLSDSGFYLCAWSEGVNDSPLHFGNGTRLTVT.

This sequence joins TRBV5-6 and TRBJ2-1; D may be TRBD1 (5 bases). The CDR3 extends over 16 amino acids. The V gene lost 0 bases and the J gene lost 1 base, with 11 bases spanning the gap. CDR1 and CDR2 (germline): SGHDT, YYEEEE. The CDR3 DNA follows: TGTGCCAGCAGCTTGGCCAAGGGGCAGTCCTACAATGAGCAGTTCTTC. Translation gives CASSLAKGQSYNEQFF.

The chain has TRBV2 and TRBJ2-3, with D unresolved. Between the trimmed V and J ends, which lost 7 bases and 6 bases, there was a span of 17 bases. Germline V lookup: CDR1 SNHLY, CDR2 FYNNEI. The CDR3 loop spans 14 amino acids. The CDR3: CASNILPEVDTQYF. The CDR3 DNA reads as TGTGCCAGCAACATTTTACCTGAAGTGGATACGCAGTATTTT.

The V call is TRBV6-1, the J call TRBJ2-1, with a tentative D call TRBD2 (7 bases). This CDR3 contains 13 residues. Between the trimmed V and J ends, which lost 2 bases and 9 bases, there was a span of 11 bases. CDR1 is MNHNS and CDR2 is SASEGT in the germline V gene. The CDR3 DNA is TGTGCCAGCAGTGAACGGGGGGCGAGTGAGCAGTTCTTC. Translating it yields CASSERGASEQFF.

This clonotype was counted a few times. The chain is built from TRBV12-3 or TRBV12-4 and TRBJ2-1; TRBD1 agrees at 10 bases. Germline trimming cut 3 bases from V and 7 bases from J; bases unmatched to any gene: 6. The CDR3 consists of 15 residues. The CDR3 is CASSFAGTGENEQFF. The CDR3 nucleotides are TGTGCCAGCAGTTTTGCCGGGACAGGGGAAAATGAGCAGTTCTTC.

There are many counts of this clonotype. For the CDR3, the DNA is TGTGCCAGCAGCACGGGACAGGGAGTGGAGACCCAGTACTTC. Translation: CASSTGQGVETQYF. The chain couples TRBV5-5 to TRBJ2-5; 9 bases line up with TRBD1. The CDR3 has 14 amino acids. Germline assignment: CDR1 SGHKS and CDR2 YYEKEE (reference sequence). V was clipped by 4 bases and J by 5 bases; unmatched bases: 6.

To note about this clonotype: A much larger clone differs by one base, so this may be a read error. The V and J genes are TRBV20-1 and TRBJ2-1; 8 positions match TRBD2. The germline gives CDR1 DFQATT, CDR2 SNEGSKA (reference sequence). The CDR3 loop spans 16 amino acids. CDR3: CSVRDLELAVYNEQFF. For the CDR3, the DNA is TGCAGTGTTAGAGATCTCGAACTAGCGGTCTACAATGAGCAGTTCTTC.

The rearrangement uses TRBV7-2 and TRBJ1-2, with D unclear. CDR3 length equals 13 residues. V was pared by 2 bases and J by 4 bases, with 8 bases between. Germline loops: CDR1 SGHTA, CDR2 FQGNSA. The CDR3 DNA sequence: TGTGCCAGCAGCTTATTGGCGGTCTATGGCTACACCTTC. It yields the protein CASSLLAVYGYTF.

V usage is TRBV20-1 and J usage is TRBJ1-2; weak D call: TRBD1 (5 bases). In germline, CDR1 is DFQATT, CDR2 SNEGSKA (reference sequence). CDR3 size: 13 residues. V was clipped by 0 bases and J by 7 bases, with 12 bases between them. CDR3 loop: CSAREEVGAGYTF. CDR3 in DNA: TGCAGTGCTAGAGAAGAGGTAGGGGCTGGCTACACCTTC.

As concerns this clonotype: A much larger clone lies one base from this, so it may be a read error. The rearrangement joins TRBV4-3 to TRBJ2-5, with D maybe TRBD1 (6 bases). TRBJ2-1 matches the DNA end more closely, so the J call is doubtful. The CDR3 extends over 16 amino acids. Germline CDR1 LGHNA, CDR2 YSLEER. CDR3 nucleotides: TGCGCCAGCAGCCAAGGTTGGACAGCACTCCAAGAGACCCAGTTCTTC. Amino acids: CASSQGWTALQETQFF.

In this sample, this clonotype turned up a few times. The chain joins TRBV5-1 to TRBJ2-1, with 10 bases aligning to TRBD1. Germline V lookup: CDR1 SGHRS, CDR2 YFSETQ. Unmatched junction bases numbered 6, after V lost 3 bases and J lost 6 bases. The CDR3 extends over 15 amino acids. The CDR3, as DNA: TGCGCCAGCAGCTCGACAGGGGGCTGGGGCAATGAGCAGTTCTTC. This translates into CASSSTGGWGNEQFF.

This clonotype was seen many times. The genes are TRBV5-1 and TRBJ2-7; 9 bases line up with TRBD2. CDR1 and CDR2 (germline): SGHRS, YFSETQ. This CDR3 has 14 residues. V was pared by 1 base and J by 3 bases, with 2 bases of the junction left unmatched. The CDR3 loop reads CASSLFSGSYEQYF. In DNA, the CDR3 is TGCGCCAGCAGCTTGTTTAGCGGGAGCTACGAGCAGTACTTC.

The chain carries TRBV6-6 and TRBJ2-1; TRBD1 agrees at 8 bases. Germline V gene lookup returns CDR1 MNHNY and CDR2 SVGAGI (reference sequence). Trimming at V came to 8 bases and at J to 9 bases, leaving 12 bases not matched to a gene. The CDR3 extends over 14 amino acids. CDR3 coding DNA: TGTGCCAGCCGCGGGACAGGAGTAGTGGGTGAGCAGTTCTTC. The encoded protein is CASRGTGVVGEQFF.

The chain couples TRBV6-6 to TRBJ2-3, with 7 bases matching TRBD1. CDR1 MNHNY and CDR2 SVGAGI come from the germline V gene (reference sequence). After removal of 2 bases from V and 0 bases from J, the junction contained 8 bases not matched to a gene. This CDR3 is 17 amino acids long. The CDR3 here is CASSYTSGTVSTDTQYF. CDR3 nucleotides: TGTGCCAGCAGTTACACTTCCGGGACAGTAAGCACAGATACGCAGTATTTT.

V usage is TRBV12-3 or TRBV12-4 and J usage is TRBJ2-7, with D uncertain. The CDR3 is 15 amino acids. Trimming cost V 2 bases and J 1 base, with 12 bases left between them. The CDR3: CASSLKNRRSYEQYF. The CDR3 DNA reads as TGTGCCAGCAGTTTAAAGAATCGGAGATCCTACGAGCAGTACTTC.